This T cell receptor beta chain was retrieved from a study of low-dose radiotherapy and immunotherapy resistance in tumors. Both TCRalpha and TCRbeta chains were reverse transcribed with V-gene-specific primers. PCR amplification of the TCRs was performed with Phusion for 20 PCR cycles, and it relied on a constant-region primer together with a V-primer adapter. Each CDR3 protein is one row after TCRdb ran MiXCR on the reads. The table lists under 15,000 distinct CDR3 sequences, roughly 72% of them singletons. V lost 8 bases to trimming and J lost 5 bases, with 13 bases between them. Looked up from germline, CDR1 is MDHEN and CDR2 is SYDVKM. There are 12 residues in the CDR3.

This clonotype was sampled from a human donor with advanced metastatic prostate, ovarian, gallbladder or colorectal cancer (not recorded which). This table probably holds off-target reads from a library built for another chain. This chain links TRBV28 with TRBJ2-7; unclear D gene. The CDR3 DNA follows: TGTGCCAGCTGCGCCTACCCCAACGAGCAGTACTTC. Translating gives CASCAYPNEQYF.